These 27 T cell receptor beta chains were sequenced from one sample in a study of blood T cell repertoires in COVID-19. Using immunoSEQ multiplex PCR, the repertoire was profiled, and TCRdb retains in-frame clones only, with some absent. The sample records 200,000 to 250,000 clones, 70% to 90% being singletons. The sample was peripheral blood. Receptors were obtained from a man aged 60 to 69 with acute or convalescent COVID-19.

The V call is TRBV15, the J call TRBJ1-6; perhaps TRBD1 as D (6 bases). Between the trimmed V and J ends, which lost 1 base and 0 bases, there was a span of 10 bases. The CDR3 extends over 17 amino acids. Germline V gene data show CDR1 as LNHNV and CDR2 as YYDKDF (reference sequence). CDR3 protein: CATSRVTGSSYNSPLHF. The CDR3 DNA reads TGTGCCACCAGCAGAGTAACAGGGAGCTCCTATAATTCACCCCTCCACTTT.

The chain uses TRBV5-4 and TRBJ2-7; 11 bases align to TRBD2. This CDR3 is built from 15 residues. Germline CDR1 reads SGHNT; CDR2 reads YYREEE (reference sequence). V lost 4 bases to trimming and J lost 3 bases; unmatched junction nucleotides: 6. The DNA of the CDR3 is TGTGCCAGCAGCGAGAAGCTAGCGGGGGGCTACGAGCAGTACTTC. Translated, it gives CASSEKLAGGYEQYF.

The V gene is TRBV27, the J gene TRBJ2-7, with D possibly matching TRBD1 (6 bases). Germline CDR1 is MNHEY and CDR2 is SMNVEV (reference sequence). V gave up 4 bases and J gave up 7 bases, with 11 bases separating them. This CDR3 contains 12 residues. CDR3 loop: CASSSPRGEQYF. The DNA of the CDR3 is TGTGCCAGCAGTTCCCCCAGGGGAGAGCAGTACTTC.

The J gene is TRBJ1-6, the V gene TRBV7-3; 9 nucleotides agree with TRBD1. Germline CDR1 and CDR2: SGHTA and FQGTGA. The V segment lost 5 bases and the J segment 1 base; nucleotides outside the gene matches: 3. CDR3 length: 16 residues. As DNA, the CDR3 is TGTGCCAGCAGCCTACAGGGGGCATCCTATAATTCACCCCTCCACTTT. Protein sequence: CASSLQGASYNSPLHF.

The chain joins TRBV7-6 to TRBJ1-5; a weak D match, TRBD1 (5 bases). Trimming left V 3 bases short and J 2 bases short, with 14 bases between. The germline V gene has CDR1 SGHVS and CDR2 FNYEAQ. The CDR3 runs 16 residues. The CDR3 DNA reads TGTGCCAGCAGCTTTAACGCAGGGTGGGGCAATCAGCCCCAGCATTTT. Its protein product is CASSFNAGWGNQPQHF.

Concerning this clone: An end of the junction does not agree with germline; a read error may underlie this. J is TRBJ1-6 and V is TRBV3-1 (or the pseudogene TRBV3-2); 11 bases match TRBD1. This CDR3 region has 18 residues. Germline V gene data show CDR1 as LGHDT and CDR2 as YNNKEL (reference sequence). CDR3 nucleotide sequence: TGTGCCGGCAGCCAGATAACCGGGACAGGGGGCTATAATTCACCCCTCCACTTT. Protein: CAGSQITGTGGYNSPLHF.

J is TRBJ1-1 and V is TRBV7-2; a weak D match, TRBD1 (5 bases). The CDR3 length is 13 residues. The germline V gene encodes CDR1 SGHTA and CDR2 FQGNSA. Deletions cut 3 bases from V and 1 base from J, with 6 bases between. DNA of the CDR3: TGTGCCAGCAGCTTTCAGGGGAACACTGAAGCTTTCTTT. This codes for CASSFQGNTEAFF.

The gene calls are TRBV9 and TRBJ2-5; 7 nucleotides line up with TRBD1. V was pared by 4 bases and J by 3 bases, with 3 bases of the junction left unmatched. Germline V lookup: CDR1 SGDLS, CDR2 YYNGEE. The CDR3 consists of 13 residues. CDR3 amino acids: CASSPGQKETQYF. For the CDR3, the DNA is TGTGCCAGCAGCCCGGGACAGAAAGAGACCCAGTACTTC.

J is TRBJ1-2 and V is TRBV18; D is possibly TRBD1 (5 bases). The CDR3 consists of 14 residues. CDR1 and CDR2 (germline): KGHSH, LQKENI. Trimming shortened V by 2 bases and J by 6 bases, and 13 bases separated the two germline ends. CDR3 sequence: CASSPGTPGDGYTF. The CDR3, as DNA: TGTGCCAGCTCACCAGGGACTCCCGGGGATGGCTACACCTTC.

The rearrangement joins TRBV30 to TRBJ1-1; perhaps TRBD1 as D (5 bases). Trimming took 4 bases from V and 4 from J, leaving 13 bases between them. This CDR3 comprises 13 residues. Germline values: CDR1 GTSNPN, CDR2 SVGIG (reference sequence). The CDR3 region has the DNA TGTGCCTGGAACATTGGGCAGGGCACTGAAGCTTTCTTT. This codes for CAWNIGQGTEAFF.

The gene calls are TRBV30 and TRBJ2-5, with D possibly TRBD1 on 6 matching bases. The ends were cut back, 5 bases at V and 4 bases at J, with 23 bases in the middle. The germline gives CDR1 GTSNPN, CDR2 SVGIG (reference sequence). The CDR3 consists of 16 residues. CDR3 sequence: CAWFYAGIRGGETQYF. The CDR3 DNA sequence: TGTGCCTGGTTTTACGCGGGTATCCGAGGGGGAGAGACCCAGTACTTC.

The chain employs TRBV11-3 and TRBJ2-2, with a weak D call TRBD2 (6 bases). The CDR3 runs to 17 residues. V gave up 7 bases and J gave up 0 bases, with 18 bases separating them. Germline V gene lookup returns CDR1 SGHNT and CDR2 YENEEA. The CDR3 DNA follows: TGTGCCAGCACCCCGGGGGTGTCAGGGTCGAACACCGGGGAGCTGTTTTTT. Translation: CASTPGVSGSNTGELFF.

This chain connects TRBV5-5 to TRBJ2-2; 8 bases line up with TRBD1. V lost 9 bases, J lost 4 bases, and 8 bases stayed unmatched. This CDR3 is built from 14 residues. Germline-derived CDR1 and CDR2 are SGHKS and YYEKEE (reference sequence). CDR3 residues: CATRQGHGTGELFF. The CDR3 bases are TGTGCCACCCGACAGGGGCACGGCACCGGGGAGCTGTTTTTT. The entire variable domain, with the rest obtained from reference TRBV5-5 and TRBJ2-2, is as follows: DAGVTQSPTHLIKTRGQQVTLRCSPISGHKSVSWYQQVLGQGPQFIFQYYEKEERGRGNFPDRFSARQFPNYSSELNVNALLLGDSALYLCATRQGHGTGELFFGEGSRLTVL.

This CDR3 reads CASSSGQGSQDTQYF. DNA of the CDR3: TGTGCCAGCAGCTCTGGACAGGGTAGCCAAGATACGCAGTATTTT. The chain carries TRBV11-3 and TRBJ2-3, with TRBD1 matching over 8 bases. V shed 4 bases and J 5 bases; nucleotides not matched to a gene: 8. Germline-derived CDR1 and CDR2 are SGHNT and YENEEA. The CDR3 totals 15 residues.

V and J are TRBV6-6 and TRBJ1-3, with a weak D call TRBD1 (6 bases). V was trimmed by 6 bases and J by 3 bases, leaving 12 bases between them. Germline lookup yields CDR1 MNHNY and CDR2 SVGAGI (reference sequence). This CDR3 contains 14 residues. The CDR3 is CASSPPRGGNTIYF. For the CDR3, the DNA is TGTGCCAGCAGCCCACCCAGGGGTGGAAACACCATATATTTT.

The chain uses TRBV2 and TRBJ2-2, with D hard to call. Germline V CDR1 and CDR2: SNHLY, FYNNEI. V was pared by 3 bases and J by 3 bases, with 8 bases between. The CDR3 spans 14 residues. CDR3 amino acids: CASSDPGDTGELFF. For the CDR3, the DNA is TGTGCCAGCAGTGATCCCGGAGACACCGGGGAGCTGTTTTTT.

The chain recombines TRBV12-5 with TRBJ2-6; TRBD1 aligns across 9 bases. This CDR3 region has 17 residues. Germline lookup yields CDR1 LGHNT and CDR2 FRNRAP. After removal of 6 bases from V and 4 bases from J, the junction contained 10 bases not matched to a gene. The CDR3 loop reads CASGLGQGGPGANVLTF. The CDR3 nucleotides are TGTGCTAGTGGCCTGGGACAGGGAGGTCCCGGGGCCAACGTCCTGACTTTC.

The rearrangement joins TRBV6-2 or TRBV6-3 to TRBJ2-7; a possible D gene is TRBD1 (7 bases). The V gene lost 2 bases and the J gene lost 5 bases, with 13 bases spanning the gap. The CDR3 has 14 amino acids. From germline, CDR1 is MNHEY and CDR2 SVGEGT. CDR3 in amino acids: CASSYQGRGDEQYF. The CDR3 DNA sequence: TGTGCCAGCAGTTACCAGGGCAGGGGGGACGAGCAGTACTTC.

The J gene is TRBJ1-1, the V gene TRBV6-2 or TRBV6-3, with D possibly matching TRBD1 (5 bases). The V gene's germline CDR1 is MNHEY and CDR2 SVGEGT. V was cut by 0 bases and J by 5 bases, with 10 bases left in between. The CDR3 length is 14 residues. CDR3 in DNA: TGTGCCAGCAGTTACTCGGGGGGATGGACTGAAGCTTTCTTT. Protein: CASSYSGGWTEAFF.

In this sample, this clone turned up once. The chain is built from TRBV3-1 (or the pseudogene TRBV3-2) and TRBJ2-5; D perhaps matches TRBD2 (5 bases). Germline V gene lookup returns CDR1 LGHDT and CDR2 YNNKEL (reference sequence). V lost 3 bases and J 5 bases, leaving 7 bases between the germline ends. The CDR3 runs to 12 residues. The CDR3 reads CASSQGEETQYF. As DNA, the CDR3 is TGTGCCAGCAGCCAGGGAGAGGAGACCCAGTACTTC.

The genes are TRBV7-8 and TRBJ1-2; TRBD1 is a possible D gene (5 bases). Germline loops: CDR1 SGHVS, CDR2 FQNEAQ. The length of the CDR3 is 14 residues. V dropped 1 base and J dropped 5 bases, with 11 bases sitting between them. DNA of the CDR3: TGTGCCAGCAGCTTAGTACAGGAAGGGTATGGCTACACCTTC. Its protein product is CASSLVQEGYGYTF. Combining the CDR3 with reference TRBV7-8 and TRBJ1-2 gives the whole variable domain GAGVSQSPRYKVAKRGQDVALRCDPISGHVSLFWYQQALGQGPEFLTYFQNEAQLDKSGLPSDRFFAERPEGSVSTLKIQRTQQEDSAVYLCASSLVQEGYGYTFGSGTRLTVV.

The chain carries TRBV10-1 and TRBJ2-2; 7 positions agree with TRBD1. The CDR3 runs 16 residues. Germline V gene sequence: CDR1 WNHNN, CDR2 SYGVQD (reference sequence). After removal of 1 base from V and 2 bases from J, the junction contained 4 bases not matched to a gene. CDR3 nucleotide sequence: TGCGCCAGCAGTGAGTGGGGGACAGCAAACACCGGGGAGCTGTTTTTT. It translates to CASSEWGTANTGELFF.

The chain recombines TRBV4-1 with TRBJ2-3; 10 nucleotides align to TRBD2. Trimming at V came to 0 bases and at J to 2 bases, leaving 2 bases not matched to a gene. CDR1 and CDR2 (germline): MGHRA, YSYEKL. The CDR3 extends over 16 amino acids. CDR3 sequence (DNA): TGCGCCAGCAGCCAAGAAAGCGGGGGGGCCACAGATACGCAGTATTTT. Protein product: CASSQESGGATDTQYF.

V usage is TRBV19 and J usage is TRBJ2-1; the D gene is possibly TRBD2 (5 bases). Looked up from germline, CDR1 is LNHDA and CDR2 is SQIVND (reference sequence). The CDR3 sequence is 14 residues long. V was pared by 0 bases and J by 7 bases, with 10 bases between. The CDR3 loop reads CASSIELARNEQFF. CDR3 nucleotides: TGTGCCAGTAGTATAGAGCTAGCACGGAATGAGCAGTTCTTC.

The chain carries TRBV19 and TRBJ2-7; D ambiguous. V dropped 5 bases and J dropped 4 bases, with 6 bases sitting between them. Looked up from germline, CDR1 is LNHDA and CDR2 is SQIVND (reference sequence). The CDR3 covers 11 residues. The CDR3 coding sequence is TGTGCCAGTAGTTCGCGGTACGAGCAGTACTTC. Translation gives CASSSRYEQYF.

This clone was picked up a small number of times. The gene calls are TRBV18 and TRBJ1-2, with 7 bases aligning to TRBD1. Germline V CDR1 and CDR2: KGHSH, LQKENI. V dropped 2 bases and J dropped 3; count of bases not matched to a gene: 0. The CDR3 extends over 13 amino acids. In nucleotides, the CDR3 is TGTGCCAGCTCACCAACAGGGGACTATGGCTACACCTTC. This codes for CASSPTGDYGYTF.

V usage is TRBV11-2 and J usage is TRBJ1-6, with D possibly being TRBD1 (5 bases). The CDR3 length is 16 residues. Germline-derived CDR1 and CDR2 are SGHAT and FQNNGV. V shed 2 bases and J shed 0 bases, with 8 bases lying between them. The CDR3 coding sequence is TGTGCCAGCAGCTTAACCGACAGCTCCTATAATTCACCCCTCCACTTT. Amino acids: CASSLTDSSYNSPLHF.